This TCR beta chain was documented in a study of response to subunit inactivated influenza vaccine. Study results and limitations: Only a handful of new T cells, the authors suggested, are recruited with each seasonal influenza vaccination.

With respect to this clonotype: Its cognate antigen is unknown.

There are 12 residues in the CDR3. V shed 7 bases and J shed 8 bases, with 12 bases lying between them. TCRdb re-called the RT-PCR reads with MiXCR, one entry per CDR3 protein. The sample has 500,000 to 600,000 distinct CDR3 sequences; about 10% are singletons. These same records also appear under a second study, on T cells expressing NK-cell markers. That report adds: 5'RACE template switching built TCR beta cDNA with unique molecular identifiers. HCMV serostatus: seven of eight sequenced donors positive, one negative. The authors restricted sorting to alpha-beta TCR T cells with an anti-gamma-delta TCR antibody in several experiments. In four donors, these clonotypes also led the CD3+CD56-NKG2C+ fraction.

This TCR derives from a man aged 45 to 65 who received an inactivated influenza vaccine. This chain uses TRBV12-3 or TRBV12-4 with TRBJ2-1; D not resolved. The source material was PBMCs from blood, sampled on the day of vaccination. CDR3 residues: CASTPALDEQFF. The CDR3 bases are TGTGCCAGCACCCCTGCGTTGGATGAGCAGTTCTTC.